This T cell receptor beta chain was sequenced for a study of blood T cell repertoires in COVID-19. Study at large: Specimens from acute and convalescent COVID-19 originated in the United States, Italy and Spain. The cDNA or gDNA used as material had been derived from T cells, B-cell-depleted T cells, or PBMCs.

CDR1 is LNHDA and CDR2 is SQIVND in the germline V gene (reference sequence). Trimming shortened V by 1 base and J by 0 bases, and 10 bases separated the two germline ends. There are 17 residues in the CDR3. Under the authors' procedure: Reference gene primers were amplified, and this amplification served to estimate nucleated cell counts. Clones were read by immunoSEQ multiplex PCR, and TCRdb kept only the in-frame ones, dropping some. V and J calls and clone size are as listed in that table; D and trimming were resolved from the DNA. The table shows under 20,000 clones, with 80% occurring only once.

Sequencing used peripheral blood. This sequence joins TRBV19 and TRBJ2-6; a possible D gene is TRBD1 (6 bases). The sequence derives from an elderly man with acute or convalescent COVID-19. The CDR3, as DNA: TGTGCCAGTAGTATAGGGGGGCCCCGCTCTGGGGCCAACGTCCTGACTTTC. It specifies CASSIGGPRSGANVLTF.